A single sample gave rise to the 4 T cell receptor beta chains below, sequenced in a study of cytomegalovirus exposure and HLA in healthy donors. Both 60 Vbeta primers and 13 Jbeta primers went into the PCR. Sequenced by immunoSEQ multiplex PCR; TCRdb stores in-frame clones only, minus some. The table shows 200,000 or so clones, with around 83% occurring only once. The sample consisted of PBMCs. These receptors were obtained from a woman between 18 and 29 years old in good health and CMV-seronegative.

The rearrangement links TRBV5-1 to TRBJ2-2; D gene unclear. Trimming stripped 3 bases from V and 1 base from J, with 13 bases between. Germline V gene data show CDR1 as SGHRS and CDR2 as YFSETQ. The CDR3 has 16 residues. CDR3 residues: CASSYFLGENTGELFF. The CDR3 coding sequence is TGCGCCAGCAGCTACTTTTTGGGCGAGAACACCGGGGAGCTGTTTTTT.

This chain joins TRBV28 and TRBJ1-5; TRBD1 might be the D (5 bases). The CDR3 sequence is 13 residues long. Trimming shortened V by 5 bases and J by 6 bases, and 11 bases separated the two germline ends. Germline assignment: CDR1 MDHEN and CDR2 SYDVKM. This CDR3 is CASSRDSAQPQHF. The CDR3, as DNA: TGTGCCAGCAGTCGGGACTCTGCTCAGCCCCAGCATTTT.

The rearrangement joins TRBV11-3 to TRBJ1-1; D remains ambiguous. Per the germline V gene, CDR1 is SGHNT and CDR2 is YENEEA. This CDR3 has 13 amino acids. V was pared by 5 bases and J by 10 bases, with 17 bases between. CDR3 loop: CASSPSGSDAAFF. CDR3 nucleotide sequence: TGTGCCAGCAGCCCAAGCGGGAGCGACGCAGCTTTCTTT.

The V call is TRBV7-9, the J call TRBJ2-7, with a possible D match to TRBD2 (6 bases). This CDR3 contains 14 residues. Germline values: CDR1 SEHNR, CDR2 FQNEAQ (reference sequence). V lost 4 bases and J 1 base, leaving 11 bases between the germline ends. The chain's CDR3 is CASSSFGGSYEQYF. The CDR3 region has the DNA TGTGCCAGCAGCTCGTTCGGGGGATCCTACGAGCAGTACTTC.